Sequencing of this T cell receptor beta chain was carried out in a study of shared clonotypes between healthy human individuals. Overall study findings and caveats: Of the naive CD4 clonotypes, around 5% were shared across several donors. A generally larger estimated richness was seen in naive subsets than in memory subsets. Rarefaction showed sorted-subset sequencing was incomplete despite large depth. Generation of non-shared clonotypes was less probable than generation of clonotypes shared by all four donors.

From germline, CDR1 is GTSNPN and CDR2 SVGIG (reference sequence). The CDR3 has 13 amino acids. Trimming cost V 4 bases and J 9 bases; bases outside gene matches: 6. Profiling relied on immunoSEQ multiplex PCR, and the TCRdb table lists in-frame clones only, not all of them. This table has hundreds of thousands of clones, around 72% appearing once. Comments on this clone: What it recognizes is unknown.

The sequenced sample was memory CD4+ T cells sorted from blood. Described subset: CD45RA-negative fraction. This TCR was sampled from a woman aged 25 to 39 in good health. V gene TRBV30 combines with J gene TRBJ1-6; TRBD1 aligns across 7 bases. The CDR3 is CAWKSGGSSPLHF. The CDR3 region has the DNA TGTGCCTGGAAGTCAGGGGGAAGTTCACCCCTCCACTTT. Together with reference TRBV30 and TRBJ1-6, the CDR3 gives the full variable domain: SQTIHQWPATLVQPVGSPLSLECTVEGTSNPNLYWYRQAAGRGLQLLFYSVGIGQISSEVPQNLSASRPQDRQFILSSKKLLLSDSGFYLCAWKSGGSSPLHFGNGTRLTVT.